Described below is a single T cell receptor beta chain sequence and its context. Per the study methods: For nucleated cells, counts were estimated from reference gene primer amplification. The data were produced by immunoSEQ multiplex PCR, yet TCRdb's version contains in-frame clones alone and is incomplete. The D gene and trimming were derived from the DNA, and the V and J assignments and clone size from that table. The profile covers 130,000 to 150,000 clones, with about 89% appearing a single time and about 5.7% taken by the ten largest. The data were taken from a study of blood T cell repertoires in COVID-19. On the study more broadly: Acute-phase and convalescent COVID-19 samples originated in the United States, Italy and Spain. In each case, the material was cDNA or gDNA derived from T cells, B-cell-depleted T cells, or PBMCs.

The CDR3 is 15 residues long. Germline trimming cut 3 bases from V and 9 bases from J; bases unmatched to any gene: 6. Source material: peripheral blood. The origin of this receptor is a man at least 80 years old with acute or convalescent COVID-19. The V and J genes are TRBV23-1 and TRBJ2-1, with 12 bases fitting TRBD1. TRBV23-1 is flagged as an ORF with uncertain function. The CDR3 is CASSQGDRGPCEQFF. For the CDR3, the DNA is TGCGCCAGCAGTCAGGGGGACAGGGGGCCCTGTGAGCAGTTCTTC.